This T cell receptor (beta chain) emerged from a study of regulatory T cells in long-lasting Graves disease. In building TCR beta libraries, iRepertoire HTBI primers were used together with Arm-PCR of CDR3 regions. TCRdb analysed the multiplex PCR reads with MiXCR anew, one entry per CDR3 protein. The sample contains almost 350,000 distinct CDR3 sequences, around 20% of which appear only once. The sample's time point: persistent/refractory GD, antithyroid drugs over 5 years with positive TRAb. Preparation of the TCR library used RNA extracted from PBMCs. This clonotype was counted many times. As yet, its antigen is unknown. Study outcomes and limitations: In persistent patients, shared public clonotypes (more than 2,500) outnumbered those in new patients (roughly 1,000). Analysis covered peripheral blood alone, not thyroid tissue.

Germline loops: CDR1 MDHEN, CDR2 SYDVKM. This CDR3 contains 15 residues. The germline V and J ends were trimmed by 5 bases and 8 bases, with 22 bases remaining between them. The rearrangement uses TRBV28 and TRBJ2-7, with a tentative D call TRBD1 (6 bases). The sequencing used peripheral blood mononuclear cells (PBMCs), collected when the disease was refractory, from a patient treated with antithyroid drugs. This clonotype was obtained from a female donor with Graves disease. The CDR3 region is CASSQQGVWVKKQYF. As DNA, the CDR3 is TGTGCCAGCAGTCAACAGGGCGTCTGGGTTAAGAAGCAGTACTTC.